These T cell receptor beta chains were read from a single sample in a study of metastatic and nonmetastatic thyroid tumors. Via MiXCR, TCRdb re-called the PCR reads. The sample includes approximately 70,000 clones, more than 3.5% seen only once; the top ten take approximately 20%. What was sequenced was blood. The receptor source for this set is a female donor with papillary thyroid cancer or a benign thyroid nodule (not recorded which). Some clones in this sample may be carry-over from other donors' samples. The CDR3 runs from the conserved cysteine through the conserved F or W. D genes are given only for firm matches. Clone size is shown for a subset of rows, as once, few, many or a class of expanded clone.

CASSDSEGGDSPLHF | TGTGCCAGCAGTGACTCGGAAGGGGGCGATTCACCCCTCCACTTT | TRBJ1-6 | few | TRBD1 | TRBV6-4 | 15
CASSLTGGGHEQYF | TGTGCCAGCAGTTTAACGGGAGGGGGACACGAGCAGTACTTC | TRBJ2-7 | NA | TRBD2 | TRBV28 | 14
CASSGNWQDSEQFF | TGTGCCAGCAGTGGAAACTGGCAAGATAGTGAGCAGTTCTTC | TRBJ2-1 | many | NA | TRBV2 | 14
CDTLEGIWYEQYF | TGTGACACCTTGGAGGGCATTTGGTACGAGCAGTACTTC | TRBJ2-7 | NA | NA | TRBV6-1 | 13
CSARDPGTGEAFF | TGCAGTGCTAGAGATCCCGGGACTGGGGAAGCTTTCTTT | TRBJ1-1 | many | NA | TRBV20-1 | 13
CSARDRTSGSWTDTQYF | TGCAGTGCTAGAGATAGAACTAGCGGCAGTTGGACAGATACGCAGTATTTT | TRBJ2-3 | many | TRBD2 | TRBV20-1 | 17
CASSTLEAPTNNEQFF | TGTGCCAGTAGCACCTTGGAGGCCCCAACAAACAATGAGCAGTTCTTC | TRBJ2-1 | many | NA | TRBV19 | 16
CASSFRGPNTEAFF | TGTGCCAGCAGTTTCAGGGGTCCGAACACTGAAGCTTTCTTT | TRBJ1-1 | few | NA | TRBV27 | 14
CASSSHRSGQETQYF | TGTGCCAGCAGTTCCCATCGCTCCGGGCAAGAGACCCAGTACTTC | TRBJ2-5 | NA | NA | TRBV6-9 | 15
CASSILGGGGSNHEQYF | TGTGCCAGCAGTATCCTCGGGGGCGGCGGGAGTAACCACGAGCAGTACTTC | TRBJ2-7 | many | NA | TRBV12-3/TRBV12-4 | 17